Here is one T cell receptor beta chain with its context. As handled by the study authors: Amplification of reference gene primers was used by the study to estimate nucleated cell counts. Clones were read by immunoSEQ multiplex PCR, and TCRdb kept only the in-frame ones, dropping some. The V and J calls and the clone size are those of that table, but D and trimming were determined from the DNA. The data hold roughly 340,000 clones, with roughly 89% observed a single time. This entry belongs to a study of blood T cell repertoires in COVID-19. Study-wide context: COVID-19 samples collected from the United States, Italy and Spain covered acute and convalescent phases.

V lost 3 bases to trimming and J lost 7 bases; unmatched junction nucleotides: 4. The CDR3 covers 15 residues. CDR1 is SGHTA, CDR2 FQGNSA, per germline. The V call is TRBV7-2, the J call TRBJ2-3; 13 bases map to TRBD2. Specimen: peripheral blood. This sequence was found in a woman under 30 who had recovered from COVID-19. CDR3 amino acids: CASSLQGLAGNTQYF. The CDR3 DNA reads TGTGCCAGCAGCTTGCAGGGACTAGCGGGAAATACGCAGTATTTT.